The sequence of this T cell receptor (beta chain) was determined in a study of T cells in Graves' hyperthyroidism and ophthalmopathy. Study at large: The initial diagnosis was the point when peripheral blood was collected, ahead of any treatment. General study results and limits: A model of 13 V-J features distinguished ophthalmopathy from stable hyperthyroidism. Appearing also in blood were most of the thyroid clonotypes expanded above 0.001.

In this sample, this clonotype turned up many times. What it binds is not known. Germline V CDR1 and CDR2: MNHNY, SVGAGI (reference sequence). The length of the CDR3 is 17 residues. The V end was cut by 0 bases, the J end by 1 base, with 14 bases between. Amplification of TCR beta CDR3 regions was performed using RNA transcripts as template. The HTBI primer set drove a first-round RT-PCR of the TCR CDR3. TCRdb passed the multiplex PCR reads through MiXCR, listing each CDR3 protein once. Here the sample spans over 500,000 distinct CDR3 sequences, roughly 16% being singletons. The specimen sequenced was blood. This receptor was identified in a woman in her thirties with Graves' ophthalmopathy. V gene TRBV6-6 combines with J gene TRBJ2-3; D gene uncertain. The CDR3 DNA follows: TGTGCCAGCAGTTACTCACGTCTCCCTACTGGCACAGATACGCAGTATTTT. It is translated as CASSYSRLPTGTDTQYF.